This TCR beta chain derives from a study of blood T cell repertoires in COVID-19. The CDR3 is 14 residues long. Germline lookup yields CDR1 SNHLY and CDR2 FYNNEI. Trimming left V 7 bases short and J 5 bases short, with 17 bases between. Clones were sequenced by immunoSEQ multiplex PCR, and TCRdb holds only the in-frame ones, with some missing. The sample holds 180,000 or so clones, roughly 80% seen once. This sequence joins TRBV2 and TRBJ1-1; tentatively, D is TRBD1 (5 bases). This clonotype originated in a man aged 45-60 years who had recovered from COVID-19. Specimen: PBMCs or T cells enriched from blood (not recorded which). The DNA for the CDR3 is TGTGCCAGCACCAGGGAGGCAACGGGTACTGAAGCTTTCTTT. This sequence encodes CASTREATGTEAFF. The complete variable domain, with remaining parts taken from reference TRBV2 and TRBJ1-1, reads EPEVTQTPSHQVTQMGQEVILRCVPISNHLYFYWYRQILGQKVEFLVSFYNNEISEKSEIFDDQFSVERPDGSNFTLKIRSTKLEDSAMYFCASTREATGTEAFFGQGTRLTVV.